The 11 T cell receptor beta chains given below trace back to one sample, sequenced in a study of siplizumab effects on memory and regulatory T cells. This table comes from immunoSEQ multiplex PCR, and its TCRdb copy is limited to in-frame clones, with some not included. The repertoire holds 85,000 to 130,000 clones, with about 90% as singletons. The material sequenced was Tregs sorted from blood. The receptors here all came from a human donor in good health.

CDR3 sequence reads: CASSFWGQGNEKLFF. The DNA of the CDR3 is TGTGCCAGCAGCTTCTGGGGACAGGGCAATGAAAAACTGTTTTTT. This chain links TRBV5-6 with TRBJ1-4; TRBD1 matches at 9 bases. V was clipped by 2 bases and J by 5 bases; unmatched bases: 4. The germline V gene encodes CDR1 SGHDT and CDR2 YYEEEE. The CDR3 loop spans 15 amino acids.

The chain employs TRBV29-1 and TRBJ2-7; D is undetermined. The CDR3 has 12 residues. From germline, CDR1 is SQVTM and CDR2 ANQGSEA. Between the trimmed V and J ends, which lost 8 bases and 2 bases, there was a span of 13 bases. The CDR3 nucleotides are TGCAGCTACGAAAACCCAGCCTACGAGCAGTACTTC. It yields the protein CSYENPAYEQYF.

The genes are TRBV6-1 and TRBJ2-5; D not resolved. Germline CDR1 and CDR2: MNHNS and SASEGT. This CDR3 spans 12 amino acids. CDR3 protein: CAIRRLGETQYF. The CDR3 bases are TGTGCGATCCGACGCTTAGGGGAGACCCAGTACTTC.

The gene calls are TRBV7-9 and TRBJ2-1; tentatively, D is TRBD1 (6 bases). V was cut by 5 bases and J by 1 base, with 15 bases left in between. The germline CDR1 and CDR2 sequences are SEHNR and FQNEAQ (reference sequence). CDR3 size: 16 residues. In nucleotides, the CDR3 is TGTGCCAGCAGCCCCGCAGGGGCAAGGTCCTACAATGAGCAGTTCTTC. Its protein is CASSPAGARSYNEQFF.

This clone has a single count. The V and J genes are TRBV9 and TRBJ2-2; D could derive from TRBD1 or TRBD2 (6 bases each). Looked up from germline, CDR1 is SGDLS and CDR2 is YYNGEE. The CDR3 runs to 15 residues. The V end was cut by 4 bases, the J end by 5 bases, with 15 bases between. The CDR3 DNA reads as TGTGCCAGCAGCACTCGACAGGCGGGGACCGGGGAGCTGTTTTTT. Translating it yields CASSTRQAGTGELFF.

The chain is built from TRBV19 and TRBJ2-3; 7 bases fit TRBD1. V was pared by 7 bases and J by 9 bases, with 7 bases of the junction left unmatched. The CDR3 consists of 12 residues. Germline CDR1 and CDR2: LNHDA and SQIVND (reference sequence). The CDR3 protein is CASNRQGGTQYF. In nucleotides, the CDR3 is TGTGCCAGTAACCGACAGGGCGGAACGCAGTATTTT. The entire variable domain, with the rest obtained from reference TRBV19 and TRBJ2-3, is as follows: DGGITQSPKYLFRKEGQNVTLSCEQNLNHDAMYWYRQDPGQGLRLIYYSQIVNDFQKGDIAEGYSVSREKKESFPLTVTSAQKNPTAFYLCASNRQGGTQYFGPGTRLTVL.

The chain uses TRBV7-2 and TRBJ2-5; D ambiguous. Germline loops: CDR1 SGHTA, CDR2 FQGNSA. V was shortened by 1 base and J by 0 bases, with 9 bases between the two germline ends. This CDR3 contains 15 residues. In DNA form, the CDR3 reads TGTGCCAGCAGCTTAGTGGTACAGTACCAAGAGACCCAGTACTTC. This sequence encodes CASSLVVQYQETQYF.

This clone was counted a single time. The V gene is TRBV5-1, the J gene TRBJ2-6, with TRBD2 as a possible D gene (5 bases). The CDR3 runs to 18 residues. V dropped 7 bases and J dropped 0 bases, with 20 bases sitting between them. CDR1 is SGHRS and CDR2 is YFSETQ in the germline V gene. CDR3 in DNA: TGCGCCAGCTATTCGGGGAAAGCCCCGAACTCTGGGGCCAACGTCCTGACTTTC. This encodes CASYSGKAPNSGANVLTF.

This chain uses TRBV7-6 with TRBJ1-2, with D possibly TRBD1 on 5 matching bases. Per the germline V gene, CDR1 is SGHVS and CDR2 is FNYEAQ. The CDR3 is 13 residues long. V was trimmed by 1 base and J by 3 bases, leaving 6 bases between them. CDR3 in amino acids: CASSLGGDYGYTF. As DNA, the CDR3 is TGTGCCAGCAGCTTAGGGGGGGACTATGGCTACACCTTC.

The V and J genes are TRBV2 and TRBJ2-4; D unresolved. V was pared by 6 bases and J by 15 bases, with 15 bases between. The germline gives CDR1 SNHLY, CDR2 FYNNEI. CDR3 length equals 11 residues. The CDR3 bases are TGTGCCAGCAGCTCCGATTCTTCGAGGTACTTC. Amino acid sequence: CASSSDSSRYF.

The CDR3 DNA sequence: TGTGCCAGCAGCCCGGATGTCGCGGGAGGGCCTTTCGGGGAGCTGTTTTTT. This translates into CASSPDVAGGPFGELFF. The chain uses TRBV5-6 and TRBJ2-2, with TRBD2 matching over 9 bases. CDR1 and CDR2 from the germline V gene are SGHDT and YYEEEE. V dropped 4 bases and J dropped 7; count of bases not matched to a gene: 14. The CDR3 sequence is 17 residues long.